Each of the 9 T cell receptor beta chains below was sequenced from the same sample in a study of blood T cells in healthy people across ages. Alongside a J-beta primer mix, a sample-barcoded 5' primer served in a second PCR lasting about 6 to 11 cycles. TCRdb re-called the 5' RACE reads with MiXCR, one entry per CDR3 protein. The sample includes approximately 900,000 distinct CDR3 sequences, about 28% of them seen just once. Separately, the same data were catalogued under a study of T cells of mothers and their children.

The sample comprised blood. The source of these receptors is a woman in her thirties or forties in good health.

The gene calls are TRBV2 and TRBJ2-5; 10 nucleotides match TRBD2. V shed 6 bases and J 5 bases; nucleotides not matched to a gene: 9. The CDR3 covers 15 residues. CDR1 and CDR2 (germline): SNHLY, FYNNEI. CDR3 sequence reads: CASSAGLAGVETQYF. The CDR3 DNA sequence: TGTGCCAGCAGCGCCGGGCTAGCGGGGGTTGAGACCCAGTACTTC.

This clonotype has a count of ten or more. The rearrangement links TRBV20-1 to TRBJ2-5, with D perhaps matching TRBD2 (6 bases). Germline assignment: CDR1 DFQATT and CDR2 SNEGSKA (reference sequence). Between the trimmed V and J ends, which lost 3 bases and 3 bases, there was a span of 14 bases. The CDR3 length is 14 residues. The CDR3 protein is CSARAGTSKETQYF. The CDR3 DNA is TGCAGTGCTAGGGCGGGGACGTCAAAAGAGACCCAGTACTTC.

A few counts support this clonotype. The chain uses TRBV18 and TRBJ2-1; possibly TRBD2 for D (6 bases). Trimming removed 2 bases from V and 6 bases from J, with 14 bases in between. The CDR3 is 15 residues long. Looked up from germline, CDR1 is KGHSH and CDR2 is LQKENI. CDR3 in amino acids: CASSPGGTGGNEQFF. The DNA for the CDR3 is TGTGCCAGCTCACCAGGGGGAACCGGGGGCAATGAGCAGTTCTTC. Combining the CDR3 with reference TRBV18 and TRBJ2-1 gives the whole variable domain NAGVMQNPRHLVRRRGQEARLRCSPMKGHSHVYWYRQLPEEGLKFMVYLQKENIIDESGMPKERFSAEFPKEGPSILRIQQVVRGDSAAYFCASSPGGTGGNEQFFGPGTRLTVL.

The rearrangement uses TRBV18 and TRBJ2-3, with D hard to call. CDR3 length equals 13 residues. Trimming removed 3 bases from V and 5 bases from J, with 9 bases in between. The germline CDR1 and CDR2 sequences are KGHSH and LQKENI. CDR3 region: CASSPTLLDTQYF. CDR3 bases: TGTGCCAGCTCACCCACCCTCCTAGATACGCAGTATTTT.

CDR3 nucleotides: TGTGCCAGCAGCTTAGATCGCGGACTAGCGGGGGCCAAAAACATTCAGTACTTC. Translation gives CASSLDRGLAGAKNIQYF. V and J are TRBV11-2 and TRBJ2-4, with 12 bases lining up with TRBD2. The germline V gene has CDR1 SGHAT and CDR2 FQNNGV. The CDR3 is made up of 18 amino acids. The V and J ends lost 0 bases and 1 base, in that order; junction bases with no gene match: 4.

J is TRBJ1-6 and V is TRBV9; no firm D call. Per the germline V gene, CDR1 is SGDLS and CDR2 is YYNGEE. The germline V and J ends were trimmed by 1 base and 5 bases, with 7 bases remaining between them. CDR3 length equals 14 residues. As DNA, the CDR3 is TGTGCCAGCAGCGTACGGCAGAATAATTCACCCCTCCACTTT. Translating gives CASSVRQNNSPLHF.

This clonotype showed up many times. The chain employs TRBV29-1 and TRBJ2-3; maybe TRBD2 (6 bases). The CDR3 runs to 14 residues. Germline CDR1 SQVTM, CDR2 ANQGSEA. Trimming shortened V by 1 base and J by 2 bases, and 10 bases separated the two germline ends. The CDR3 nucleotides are TGCAGCGTTGAAGGCGGGGTGAACACAGATACGCAGTATTTT. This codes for CSVEGGVNTDTQYF.

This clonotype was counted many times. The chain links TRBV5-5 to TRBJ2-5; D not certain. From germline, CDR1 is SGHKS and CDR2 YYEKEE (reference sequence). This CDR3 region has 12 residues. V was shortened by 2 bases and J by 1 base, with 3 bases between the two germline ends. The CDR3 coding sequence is TGTGCCAGCAGCTTTCCCCAAGAGACCCAGTACTTC. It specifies CASSFPQETQYF.

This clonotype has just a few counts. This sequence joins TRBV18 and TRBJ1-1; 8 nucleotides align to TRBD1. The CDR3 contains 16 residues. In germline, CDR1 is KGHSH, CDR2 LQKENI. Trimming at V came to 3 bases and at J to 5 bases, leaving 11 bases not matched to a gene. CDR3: CASSPRQGATGTEAFF. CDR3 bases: TGTGCCAGCTCACCCCGGCAGGGGGCCACGGGGACTGAAGCTTTCTTT.